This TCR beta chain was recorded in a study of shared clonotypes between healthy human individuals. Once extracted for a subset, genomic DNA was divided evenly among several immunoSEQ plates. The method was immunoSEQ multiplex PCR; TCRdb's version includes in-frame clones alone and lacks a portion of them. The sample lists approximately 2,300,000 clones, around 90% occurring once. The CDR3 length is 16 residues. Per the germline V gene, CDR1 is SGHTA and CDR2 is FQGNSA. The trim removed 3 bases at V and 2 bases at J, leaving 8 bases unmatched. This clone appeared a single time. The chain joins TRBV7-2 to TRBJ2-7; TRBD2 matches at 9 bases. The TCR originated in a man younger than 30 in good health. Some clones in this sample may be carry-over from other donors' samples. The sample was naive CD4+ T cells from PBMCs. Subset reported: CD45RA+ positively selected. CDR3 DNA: TGTGCCAGCAGCTTGTTTATGACTAGCGGACCCTACGAGCAGTACTTC. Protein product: CASSLFMTSGPYEQYF.